This TCR beta chain was retrieved from a study of technical replicates of blood from a handful of donors. Sequencing used immunoSEQ multiplex PCR; TCRdb keeps in-frame clones, though not all of them. The profile covers about 100,000 clones, with approximately 95% appearing a single time and around 0.21% taken by the ten largest. The CDR3 runs 14 residues. CDR1 is SGHTA, CDR2 FQGNSA, per germline. Trimming left V 3 bases short and J 7 bases short, with 15 bases between. V is TRBV7-2 and J is TRBJ1-2; D remains ambiguous. The sequenced sample was T cells isolated from PBMCs. This receptor was identified in a human donor in good health. DNA for the CDR3: TGTGCCAGCAGCTTCAACAGCTATCGGCCTGGCTACACCTTC. The encoded protein is CASSFNSYRPGYTF.